A selection of T cell receptor beta chains follows, all from one sample in a study of CD8 T cells in ankylosing spondylitis. Using its own MiXCR run on the 5' RACE reads, TCRdb lists one record per CDR3 protein. The repertoire has around 210,000 distinct CDR3 sequences, approximately 8% of them found once; the top ten carry approximately 5%. Sequenced sample: blood, either unsorted or a sorted T cell fraction (not recorded which). The receptors were gathered from a female donor with ankylosing spondylitis or in good health (not recorded which). CDR3s include the opening cysteine and the closing phenylalanine or tryptophan. Fields, in order: V gene, CDR3 length, clone size, J gene, D gene, CDR3 protein, CDR3 DNA. A D gene is named only where the DNA matches it firmly. Not every row has a clone size; where given, it reads once, few, many or a size class.

TRBV6-1	16	many	TRBJ2-5	NA	CASRSPGTPAEETQYF	TGTGCCAGCAGATCCCCCGGGACACCCGCGGAAGAGACCCAGTACTTC
TRBV12-3/TRBV12-4	16	many	TRBJ2-1	TRBD2	CASSGTSGPVNGEQFF	TGTGCCAGCAGCGGGACTAGCGGGCCGGTAAATGGTGAGCAGTTCTTC
TRBV11-2	12	many	TRBJ2-3	NA	CASSLVSDTQYF	TGTGCCAGCAGCTTAGTCTCAGATACGCAGTATTTT
TRBV20-1	14	many	TRBJ2-5	NA	CSARVWGAVETQYF	TGCAGTGCTAGAGTGTGGGGGGCTGTAGAGACCCAGTACTTC
TRBV4-3	14	many	TRBJ2-3	TRBD2	CASSRTSGVDTQYF	TGCGCCAGCAGCCGGACTAGCGGGGTAGATACGCAGTATTTT
TRBV12-3/TRBV12-4	14	many	TRBJ2-3	NA	CASRITSSADTQYF	TGTGCCAGCAGAATAACTAGCAGCGCAGATACGCAGTATTTT
TRBV7-2	17	few	TRBJ2-3	TRBD2	CASSLAGRAMNTDTQYF	TGTGCCAGCAGCTTAGCCGGGAGGGCCATGAACACAGATACGCAGTATTTT
TRBV4-1	15	many	TRBJ2-2	NA	CASSQAGARTGELFF	TGCGCCAGCAGCCAAGCGGGAGCGCGCACCGGGGAGCTGTTTTTT
TRBV6-2/TRBV6-3	13	many	TRBJ2-1	NA	CASSRDKYNEQFF	TGTGCCAGCAGCCGGGACAAATACAATGAGCAGTTCTTC
TRBV20-1	11	many	TRBJ2-1	NA	CSARADNEQFF	TGCAGTGCTAGGGCCGACAATGAGCAGTTCTTC
TRBV21-1	17	few	TRBJ2-7	NA	CASSSASGSKGPYEQYF	TGTGCCAGCAGCAGTGCTAGCGGGAGTAAGGGGCCCTACGAGCAGTACTTC
TRBV18	15	many	TRBJ2-3	TRBD1	CASSRRQGQPDTQYF	TGTGCCAGCTCACGACGACAGGGGCAACCGGATACGCAGTATTTT
TRBV10-3	14	many	TRBJ1-6	NA	CAISPTEQLMALHF	TGTGCCATCAGTCCAACAGAGCAGTTAATGGCCCTCCACTTT
TRBV7-9	12	NA	TRBJ2-7	TRBD1	CASSSAGGEQYF	TGTGCCAGCAGCTCCGCAGGGGGCGAGCAGTACTTC
TRBV20-1	14	many	TRBJ2-1	NA	CSARGISSYNEQFF	TGCAGTGCTAGGGGGATCTCTAGCTACAATGAGCAGTTCTTC
TRBV20-1	16	many	TRBJ2-1	TRBD2	CSPSGVPSGRTNEQFF	TGCAGTCCCTCCGGGGTGCCTAGCGGGAGAACCAATGAGCAGTTCTTC
TRBV19	13	many	TRBJ1-5	NA	CATTGLPNQPQHF	TGTGCCACGACCGGCCTCCCGAATCAGCCCCAGCATTTT